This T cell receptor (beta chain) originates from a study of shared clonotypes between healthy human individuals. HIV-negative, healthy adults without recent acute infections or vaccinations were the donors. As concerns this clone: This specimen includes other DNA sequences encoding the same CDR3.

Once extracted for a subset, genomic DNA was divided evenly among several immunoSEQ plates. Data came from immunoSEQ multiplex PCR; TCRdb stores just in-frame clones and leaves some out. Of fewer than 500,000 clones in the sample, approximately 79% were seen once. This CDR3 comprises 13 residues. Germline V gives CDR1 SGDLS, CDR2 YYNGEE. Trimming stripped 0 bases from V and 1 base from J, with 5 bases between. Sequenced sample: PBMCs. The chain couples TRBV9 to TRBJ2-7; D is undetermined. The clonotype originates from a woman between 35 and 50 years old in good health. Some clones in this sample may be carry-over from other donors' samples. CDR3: CASSVGGSYEQYF. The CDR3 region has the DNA TGTGCCAGCAGCGTAGGAGGTTCCTACGAGCAGTACTTC.